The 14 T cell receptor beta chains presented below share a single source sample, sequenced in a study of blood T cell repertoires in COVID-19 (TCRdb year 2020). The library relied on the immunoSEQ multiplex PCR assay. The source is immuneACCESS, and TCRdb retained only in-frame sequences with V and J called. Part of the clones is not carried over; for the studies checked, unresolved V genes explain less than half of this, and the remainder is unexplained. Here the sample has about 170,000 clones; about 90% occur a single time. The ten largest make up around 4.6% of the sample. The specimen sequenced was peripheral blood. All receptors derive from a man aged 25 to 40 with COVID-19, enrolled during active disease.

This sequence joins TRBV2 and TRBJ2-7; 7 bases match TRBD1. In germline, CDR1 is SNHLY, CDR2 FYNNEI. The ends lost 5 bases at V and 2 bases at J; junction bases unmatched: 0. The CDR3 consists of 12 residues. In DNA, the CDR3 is TGTGCCAGCAGTCAGGGGGCCTACGAGCAGTACTTC. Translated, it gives CASSQGAYEQYF.

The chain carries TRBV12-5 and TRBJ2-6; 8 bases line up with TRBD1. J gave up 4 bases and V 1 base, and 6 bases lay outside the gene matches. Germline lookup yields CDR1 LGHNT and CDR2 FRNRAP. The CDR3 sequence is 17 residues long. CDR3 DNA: TGTGCTAGTGGTTTGGCCCGACAGGGGATCGGGGCCAACGTCCTGACTTTC. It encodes CASGLARQGIGANVLTF.

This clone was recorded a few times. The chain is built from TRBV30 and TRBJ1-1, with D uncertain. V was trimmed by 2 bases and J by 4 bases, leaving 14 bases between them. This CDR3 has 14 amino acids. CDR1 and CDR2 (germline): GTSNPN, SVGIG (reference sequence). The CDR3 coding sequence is TGTGCCTGGAGTATGGGGTATGAGGGCACTGAAGCTTTCTTT. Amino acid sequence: CAWSMGYEGTEAFF.

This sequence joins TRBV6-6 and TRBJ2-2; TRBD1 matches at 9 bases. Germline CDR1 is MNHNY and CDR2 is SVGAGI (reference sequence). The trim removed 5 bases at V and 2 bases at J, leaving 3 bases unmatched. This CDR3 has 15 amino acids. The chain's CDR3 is CASSRGQGNTGELFF. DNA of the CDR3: TGTGCCAGCAGTCGGGGACAGGGTAACACCGGGGAGCTGTTTTTT.

CDR3 loop: CASSGHSGRVGVNEQFF. CDR3 in DNA: TGTGCCAGCAGCGGCCATAGCGGGAGGGTAGGCGTGAATGAGCAGTTCTTC. The chain is built from TRBV28 and TRBJ2-1; 11 bases agree with TRBD2. The germline CDR1 and CDR2 sequences are MDHEN and SYDVKM. CDR3 length: 17 residues. J gave up 7 bases and V 6 bases, and 14 bases lay outside the gene matches.

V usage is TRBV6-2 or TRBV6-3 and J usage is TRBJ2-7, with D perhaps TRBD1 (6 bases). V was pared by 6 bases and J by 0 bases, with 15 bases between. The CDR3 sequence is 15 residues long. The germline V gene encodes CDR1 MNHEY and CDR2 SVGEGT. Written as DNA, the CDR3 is TGTGCCAGCAGCGAAGAGACAGGACTCTCCTACGAGCAGTACTTC. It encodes CASSEETGLSYEQYF.

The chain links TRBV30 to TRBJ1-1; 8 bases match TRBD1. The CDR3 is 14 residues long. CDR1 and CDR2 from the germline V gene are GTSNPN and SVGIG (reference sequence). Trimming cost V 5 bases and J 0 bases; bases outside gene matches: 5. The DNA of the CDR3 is TGTGCCTGGGTAACAGGGGGAATGAACACTGAAGCTTTCTTT. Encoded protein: CAWVTGGMNTEAFF.

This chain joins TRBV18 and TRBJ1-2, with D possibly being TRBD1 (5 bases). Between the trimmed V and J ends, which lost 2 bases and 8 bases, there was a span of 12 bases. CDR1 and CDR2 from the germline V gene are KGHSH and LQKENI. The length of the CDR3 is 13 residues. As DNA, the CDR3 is TGTGCCAGCTCACCAATGGGGCCCTGGGGCTACACCTTC. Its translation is CASSPMGPWGYTF.

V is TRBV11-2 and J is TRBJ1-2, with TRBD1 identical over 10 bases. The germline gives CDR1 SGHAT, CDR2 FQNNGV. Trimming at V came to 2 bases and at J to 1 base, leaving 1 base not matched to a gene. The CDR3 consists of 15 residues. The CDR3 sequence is CASSLRDRGNYGYTF. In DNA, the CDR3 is TGTGCCAGCAGCTTACGGGACAGGGGTAACTATGGCTACACCTTC.

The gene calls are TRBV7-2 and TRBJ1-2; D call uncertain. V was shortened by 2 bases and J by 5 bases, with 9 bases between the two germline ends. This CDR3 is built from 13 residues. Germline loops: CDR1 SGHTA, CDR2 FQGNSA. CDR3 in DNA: TGTGCCAGCAGCTTAATAACAGCTTATGGCTACACCTTC. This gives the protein CASSLITAYGYTF.

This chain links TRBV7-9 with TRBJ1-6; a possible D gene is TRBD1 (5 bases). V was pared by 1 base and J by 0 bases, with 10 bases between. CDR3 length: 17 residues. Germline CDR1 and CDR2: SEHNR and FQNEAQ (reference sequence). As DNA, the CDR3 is TGTGCCAGCAGCTTAGGGGGCAGATTCTCCTATAATTCACCCCTCCACTTT. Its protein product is CASSLGGRFSYNSPLHF. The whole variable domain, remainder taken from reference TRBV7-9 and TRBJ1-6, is DTGVSQNPRHKITKRGQNVTFRCDPISEHNRLYWYRQTLGQGPEFLTYFQNEAQLEKSRLLSDRFSAERPKGSFSTLEIQRTEQGDSAMYLCASSLGGRFSYNSPLHFGNGTRLTVT.

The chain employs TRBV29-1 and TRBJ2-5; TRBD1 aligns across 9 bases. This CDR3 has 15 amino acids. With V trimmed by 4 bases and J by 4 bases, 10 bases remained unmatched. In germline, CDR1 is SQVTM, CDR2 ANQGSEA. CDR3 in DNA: TGCAGCGTTGTGGGAGGGGACAGGGCCGGAGAGACCCAGTACTTC. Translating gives CSVVGGDRAGETQYF.

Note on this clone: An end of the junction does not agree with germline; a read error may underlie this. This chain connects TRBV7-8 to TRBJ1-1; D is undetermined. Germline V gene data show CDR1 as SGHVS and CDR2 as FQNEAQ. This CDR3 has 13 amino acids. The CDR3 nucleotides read TGTGCCAGCAACTTAACAGCCCGAACTGAAGCTTTCTTT. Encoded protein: CASNLTARTEAFF.

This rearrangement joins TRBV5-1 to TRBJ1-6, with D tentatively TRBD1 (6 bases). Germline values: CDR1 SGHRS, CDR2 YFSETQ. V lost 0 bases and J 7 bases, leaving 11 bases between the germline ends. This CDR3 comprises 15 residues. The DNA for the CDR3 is TGCGCCAGCAGCTTGGGGGGGCTCGGGAATTCACCCCTCCACTTT. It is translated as CASSLGGLGNSPLHF.